The 32 T cell receptor beta chains given below trace back to one sample, sequenced in a study of shared clonotypes between healthy human individuals. The repertoire was sequenced with immunoSEQ multiplex PCR; TCRdb's copy has only in-frame clones and lacks some. The sample contains roughly 1.4 million clones, about 98.5% of which appear only once. The specimen was naive CD4+ T cells sorted from blood. Subset described: CD45RA+ positively selected. These receptor sequences come from a man aged 30-40 years in good health.

This chain connects TRBV7-9 to TRBJ2-1; 8 bases map to TRBD2. There are 17 residues in the CDR3. Per germline, CDR1 SEHNR and CDR2 FQNEAQ (reference sequence). V gave up 5 bases and J gave up 5 bases; unmatched junction bases: 14. CDR3 sequence: CASSPRIAGTRNNEQFF. CDR3 sequence (DNA): TGTGCCAGCAGCCCTAGGATAGCGGGGACCCGGAACAATGAGCAGTTCTTC.

The chain is built from TRBV7-6 and TRBJ1-2; a possible D gene is TRBD1 (5 bases). CDR1 and CDR2 (germline): SGHVS, FNYEAQ. V was cut by 4 bases and J by 9 bases, with 15 bases left in between. The CDR3 length is 13 residues. CDR3 nucleotides: TGTGCCAGCAGCTCCAGGGAGTTCGGGAGCTACACCTTC. It encodes CASSSREFGSYTF.

This chain joins TRBV2 and TRBJ2-7, with 8 bases matching TRBD2. The CDR3 is made up of 13 amino acids. The germline V gene encodes CDR1 SNHLY and CDR2 FYNNEI. J gave up 5 bases and V 10 bases, and 10 bases lay outside the gene matches. The CDR3 sequence is CATGTSRDHEQYF. The CDR3 region has the DNA TGTGCCACCGGGACTAGTCGGGACCACGAGCAGTACTTC. Drawing the rest from reference TRBV2 and TRBJ2-7, the complete variable domain is EPEVTQTPSHQVTQMGQEVILRCVPISNHLYFYWYRQILGQKVEFLVSFYNNEISEKSEIFDDQFSVERPDGSNFTLKIRSTKLEDSAMYFCATGTSRDHEQYFGPGTRLTVT.

This clone came up a few times. Other DNA sequences from this sample encode an identical CDR3 as well. The rearrangement joins TRBV5-1 to TRBJ2-1; 11 bases fit TRBD2. The CDR3 extends over 15 amino acids. Germline CDR1 SGHRS, CDR2 YFSETQ. V lost 0 bases, J lost 5 bases, and 1 base stayed unmatched. The CDR3 spells CASSLGLAGNNEQFF. In DNA form, the CDR3 reads TGCGCCAGCAGCTTGGGACTAGCGGGGAACAATGAGCAGTTCTTC.

V usage is TRBV27 and J usage is TRBJ2-1, with unresolved D. CDR1 and CDR2 (germline): MNHEY, SMNVEV (reference sequence). The V end was cut by 1 base, the J end by 2 bases, with 6 bases between. CDR3 size: 14 residues. CDR3 bases: TGTGCCAGCAGTTTATTAGGCCCCTACAATGAGCAGTTCTTC. It specifies CASSLLGPYNEQFF.

The rearrangement uses TRBV7-2 and TRBJ2-1; 14 nucleotides match TRBD2. J lost 9 bases, V lost 7 bases, and 8 bases had no gene match. The CDR3 consists of 15 residues. Germline assignment: CDR1 SGHTA and CDR2 FQGNSA. This chain's CDR3 is CASTATSGRAGEQFF. CDR3 sequence (DNA): TGTGCCAGCACCGCGACTAGCGGGAGGGCCGGTGAGCAGTTCTTC.

The chain has TRBV6-1 and TRBJ1-2; no firm D call. This CDR3 contains 15 residues. V was shortened by 5 bases and J by 0 bases, with 13 bases between the two germline ends. The germline V gene has CDR1 MNHNS and CDR2 SASEGT. CDR3 protein: CASSLERATNYGYTF. The DNA for the CDR3 is TGTGCCAGCAGTCTAGAACGAGCGACTAACTATGGCTACACCTTC.

This clone was detected only once. The V call is TRBV7-2, the J call TRBJ2-1, with D hard to call. The CDR3 runs 14 residues. Germline CDR1 reads SGHTA; CDR2 reads FQGNSA. Trimming pared 5 bases from V and 8 bases from J, leaving 16 bases between. CDR3 sequence: CASSPQLARDEQFF. CDR3 sequence (DNA): TGTGCCAGCAGCCCGCAATTGGCCCGGGATGAGCAGTTCTTC.

Comments on this clone: Other nucleotide sequences in the sample specify the same CDR3. The rearrangement joins TRBV7-2 to TRBJ2-7; the match to TRBD2 covers 10 bases. Germline V gene sequence: CDR1 SGHTA, CDR2 FQGNSA. The CDR3 runs 15 residues. V was pared by 5 bases and J by 4 bases, with 8 bases of the junction left unmatched. The CDR3 DNA reads as TGTGCCAGCAGCCCGAGGACTAGCGGCACATACGAGCAGTACTTC. This encodes CASSPRTSGTYEQYF.

The genes are TRBV9 and TRBJ2-7, with 8 nucleotides matching TRBD2. The CDR3 consists of 16 residues. The trim removed 2 bases at V and 0 bases at J, leaving 7 bases unmatched. CDR1 is SGDLS, CDR2 YYNGEE, per germline. The chain's CDR3 is CASSVRAGGSSYEQYF. CDR3 sequence (DNA): TGTGCCAGCAGCGTCCGGGCGGGAGGTAGCTCCTACGAGCAGTACTTC.

This CDR3 is CASSLDIGEGETQYF. DNA for the CDR3: TGTGCCAGCAGCTTAGATATAGGGGAAGGAGAGACCCAGTACTTC. V is TRBV11-2 and J is TRBJ2-5; tentatively, D is TRBD1 (5 bases). The CDR3 runs 15 residues. CDR1 SGHAT and CDR2 FQNNGV come from the germline V gene. The germline V and J ends were trimmed by 0 bases and 4 bases, with 12 bases remaining between them.

This chain links TRBV27 with TRBJ2-7; TRBD1 matches 8 bases. The length of the CDR3 is 15 residues. Germline V CDR1 and CDR2: MNHEY, SMNVEV (reference sequence). V dropped 2 bases and J dropped 4; count of bases not matched to a gene: 7. The CDR3 sequence: CASSLAGQVYYEQYF. For the CDR3, the DNA is TGTGCCAGCAGTTTAGCGGGACAGGTTTATTACGAGCAGTACTTC.

The chain carries TRBV7-2 and TRBJ2-5, with 13 bases identical to TRBD2. Germline trimming cut 4 bases from V and 5 bases from J; bases unmatched to any gene: 7. CDR3 length equals 16 residues. The germline gives CDR1 SGHTA, CDR2 FQGNSA. In DNA, the CDR3 is TGTGCCAGCAGCTCGAGACTAGCGGGAGGCAGGGAGACCCAGTACTTC. This encodes CASSSRLAGGRETQYF.

The chain has TRBV18 and TRBJ2-2, with D perhaps matching TRBD1 (6 bases). The CDR3 length is 16 residues. The germline CDR1 and CDR2 sequences are KGHSH and LQKENI. Trimming cost V 0 bases and J 2 bases, with 10 bases left between them. In nucleotides, the CDR3 is TGTGCCAGCTCACCACCGACCAGGGGAAACACCGGGGAGCTGTTTTTT. Translation gives CASSPPTRGNTGELFF.

Concerning this clone: In the same sample, other DNA sequences code for this CDR3. The rearrangement uses TRBV18 and TRBJ1-4; tentative D call: TRBD1 (6 bases). The CDR3 has 14 residues. Trimming took off 1 base at V and 5 bases at J, with 8 bases between the two ends. The V gene's germline CDR1 is KGHSH and CDR2 LQKENI. As DNA, the CDR3 is TGTGCCAGCTCACCACGGCAGGGGAATGAAAAACTGTTTTTT. Its protein is CASSPRQGNEKLFF.

Of note for this clone: Other DNA sequences in this specimen translate into the identical CDR3. The rearrangement joins TRBV7-6 to TRBJ1-5; the match to TRBD1 covers 8 bases. Losses at the gene ends were 5 bases for V and 2 bases for J; bases not matched to a gene: 2. The CDR3 totals 14 residues. Germline CDR1 SGHVS, CDR2 FNYEAQ. The CDR3 reads CASSQGQGNQPQHF. CDR3 DNA sequence: TGTGCCAGCAGCCAGGGACAGGGCAATCAGCCCCAGCATTTT.

The gene calls are TRBV7-2 and TRBJ2-7, with 13 bases identical to TRBD2. V lost 1 base to trimming and J lost 3 bases; unmatched junction nucleotides: 3. In germline, CDR1 is SGHTA, CDR2 FQGNSA. CDR3 length: 16 amino acids. The DNA for the CDR3 is TGTGCCAGCAGCTTAGGTGGGACTAGCGGGAACTACGAGCAGTACTTC. Translating gives CASSLGGTSGNYEQYF. The full variable domain, in which reference TRBV7-2 and TRBJ2-7 provide the parts outside the CDR3, is GAGVSQSPSNKVTEKGKDVELRCDPISGHTALYWYRQSLGQGLEFLIYFQGNSAPDKSGLPSDRFSAERTGGSVSTLTIQRTQQEDSAVYLCASSLGGTSGNYEQYFGPGTRLTVT.

The chain couples TRBV12-5 to TRBJ1-1, with D uncertain. V was clipped by 2 bases and J by 1 base, with 2 bases between them. This CDR3 has 12 residues. Looked up from germline, CDR1 is LGHNT and CDR2 is FRNRAP. Written as DNA, the CDR3 is TGTGCTAGTGGTTTGAAGAACACTGAAGCTTTCTTT. Translated: CASGLKNTEAFF.

J is TRBJ2-2 and V is TRBV9; D is tentatively TRBD1 or TRBD2 (5 bases each). V shed 0 bases and J shed 2 bases, with 11 bases lying between them. The CDR3 has 16 amino acids. Per the germline V gene, CDR1 is SGDLS and CDR2 is YYNGEE. CDR3 nucleotides: TGTGCCAGCAGCGTAGTTTCGGGGCTTAACACCGGGGAGCTGTTTTTT. Translating it yields CASSVVSGLNTGELFF. The full variable domain, rest sourced from reference TRBV9 and TRBJ2-2, is DSGVTQTPKHLITATGQRVTLRCSPRSGDLSVYWYQQSLDQGLQFLIQYYNGEERAKGNILERFSAQQFPDLHSELNLSSLELGDSALYFCASSVVSGLNTGELFFGEGSRLTVL.

V is TRBV6-5 and J is TRBJ1-5; maybe TRBD1 (5 bases). CDR3 length equals 13 residues. Trimming shortened V by 5 bases and J by 7 bases, and 12 bases separated the two germline ends. Germline CDR1 MNHEY, CDR2 SVGAGI. The CDR3 DNA follows: TGTGCCAGCAGTCCTACACGGGGGCAGCCCCAGCATTTT. Protein sequence: CASSPTRGQPQHF.

CDR3 DNA sequence: TGTGCCAGTAGACCAGGGCCCACAGATACGCAGTATTTT. Its protein product is CASRPGPTDTQYF. The chain joins TRBV19 to TRBJ2-3; D perhaps matches TRBD1 (5 bases). The CDR3 has 13 amino acids. V lost 6 bases to trimming and J lost 2 bases, with 9 bases between them. Germline assignment: CDR1 LNHDA and CDR2 SQIVND (reference sequence).

The chain is built from TRBV19 and TRBJ2-1; no reliable D call. CDR1 LNHDA and CDR2 SQIVND come from the germline V gene (reference sequence). This CDR3 region has 11 residues. V was cut by 1 base and J by 9 bases, with 4 bases left in between. The CDR3, as DNA: TGTGCCAGTAGTATAGGGGTTGAGCAGTTCTTC. Amino acids: CASSIGVEQFF. The full variable domain, in which reference TRBV19 and TRBJ2-1 provide the parts outside the CDR3, is DGGITQSPKYLFRKEGQNVTLSCEQNLNHDAMYWYRQDPGQGLRLIYYSQIVNDFQKGDIAEGYSVSREKKESFPLTVTSAQKNPTAFYLCASSIGVEQFFGPGTRLTVL.

The V and J genes are TRBV7-6 and TRBJ2-7, with 8 bases identical to TRBD1. The CDR3 has 17 amino acids. Germline V CDR1 and CDR2: SGHVS, FNYEAQ. V was pared by 1 base and J by 6 bases, with 14 bases of the junction left unmatched. CDR3 sequence (DNA): TGTGCCAGCAGCTTAGTCCCAGGGGGCGATACCTCTCGCGAGCAGTACTTC. It specifies CASSLVPGGDTSREQYF.

The chain is built from TRBV6-1 and TRBJ2-7, with D perhaps TRBD1 (5 bases). The CDR3 contains 15 residues. Looked up from germline, CDR1 is MNHNS and CDR2 is SASEGT. Trimming stripped 3 bases from V and 2 bases from J, with 14 bases between. CDR3 sequence: CASSEGPVNTYEQYF. For the CDR3, the DNA is TGTGCCAGCAGTGAGGGGCCGGTGAACACCTACGAGCAGTACTTC.

The V and J genes are TRBV28 and TRBJ2-7; 10 bases match TRBD2. CDR3 length: 16 residues. Germline V gives CDR1 MDHEN, CDR2 SYDVKM. The V gene end was trimmed by 5 bases and the J gene end by 5 bases; junction bases not matched to a gene: 12. As DNA, the CDR3 is TGTGCCAGCAGTCCACGATCTAGCGGGAGACGTCACGAGCAGTACTTC. Translating it yields CASSPRSSGRRHEQYF.

This rearrangement joins TRBV11-1 to TRBJ2-1; the match to TRBD2 covers 7 bases. The CDR3 runs 15 residues. J was trimmed by 7 bases and V by 4 bases; bases with no gene match: 10. CDR1 and CDR2 (germline): SGHAT, FQDESV (reference sequence). CDR3 protein: CASSSRGLSLNEQFF. The CDR3, as DNA: TGTGCCAGCAGCTCCCGGGGACTATCGTTGAATGAGCAGTTCTTC.

The chain combines TRBV29-1 with TRBJ1-1; D remains ambiguous. The CDR3 spans 12 residues. Germline V CDR1 and CDR2: SQVTM, ANQGSEA. V was pared by 2 bases and J by 6 bases, with 10 bases between. This chain's CDR3 is CSVEWSGAEAFF. CDR3 nucleotides: TGCAGCGTTGAATGGTCCGGGGCTGAAGCTTTCTTT.

The V and J genes are TRBV27 and TRBJ2-3; the D gene is possibly TRBD2 (5 bases). This CDR3 comprises 13 residues. Trimming removed 3 bases at V and 6 bases at J, with 10 bases between. Germline-derived CDR1 and CDR2 are MNHEY and SMNVEV (reference sequence). The CDR3 region is CASSFPRGDTQYF. The CDR3 coding sequence is TGTGCCAGCAGTTTCCCCCGGGGTGATACGCAGTATTTT.

This clone was found once. V is TRBV2 and J is TRBJ2-3; maybe TRBD2 (5 bases). Germline CDR1 is SNHLY and CDR2 is FYNNEI. Trimming took 5 bases from V and 0 from J, leaving 12 bases between them. This CDR3 region has 15 residues. The CDR3 here is CASSFGGPSTDTQYF. The CDR3 nucleotides are TGTGCCAGCAGTTTCGGAGGACCGAGCACAGATACGCAGTATTTT.

The table lists this clone with a count of one. The genes are TRBV28 and TRBJ1-2; unclear D gene. V lost 7 bases to trimming and J lost 4 bases, with 13 bases between them. The CDR3 is made up of 13 amino acids. Germline V gene sequence: CDR1 MDHEN, CDR2 SYDVKM. As DNA, the CDR3 is TGTGCCAGCACCCACCCACCAAGCTATGGCTACACCTTC. Residues: CASTHPPSYGYTF.

Regarding this clone: Other nucleotide sequences from this sample produce the same CDR3. This chain connects TRBV5-5 to TRBJ2-7; D not resolved. The CDR3 totals 13 residues. Per the germline V gene, CDR1 is SGHKS and CDR2 is YYEKEE (reference sequence). Trimming stripped 0 bases from V and 0 bases from J, with 4 bases between. CDR3 in DNA: TGTGCCAGCAGCTTGGCAGCCTCCTACGAGCAGTACTTC. Translated, it gives CASSLAASYEQYF.

The chain joins TRBV28 to TRBJ1-1; unclear D gene. Trimming took 5 bases from V and 7 from J, leaving 8 bases between them. The CDR3 length is 11 residues. In germline, CDR1 is MDHEN, CDR2 SYDVKM. The CDR3 sequence: CASSTGSEAFF. CDR3 DNA sequence: TGTGCCAGCAGTACGGGCAGTGAAGCTTTCTTT.